The 24 T cell receptor beta chains in this list originate from one sample, sequenced in a study of cytomegalovirus exposure and HLA in healthy donors. The PCR made use of 60 Vbeta and 13 Jbeta primers. Measured with immunoSEQ multiplex PCR; TCRdb has only the in-frame clones, and not every one. The sample consists of 100,000 or so clones, around 77% of them appearing once. Sequencing input: PBMCs. Receptor source: a man aged 40-49 years in good health and CMV-seropositive.

The chain couples TRBV7-9 to TRBJ2-5; 13 positions agree with TRBD2. V shed 5 bases and J 2 bases; nucleotides not matched to a gene: 5. Germline assignment: CDR1 SEHNR and CDR2 FQNEAQ (reference sequence). This CDR3 is built from 16 residues. As DNA, the CDR3 is TGTGCCAGCAGCCCACTAGCGGGGGGGAATCAAGAGACCCAGTACTTC. Translation: CASSPLAGGNQETQYF.

The chain couples TRBV7-2 to TRBJ1-1; unclear D gene. This CDR3 has 14 amino acids. With 5 bases removed from V and 1 base from J, the gap between germline ends came to 11 bases. Germline CDR1 and CDR2: SGHTA and FQGNSA. CDR3 region: CASSQRRGNTEAFF. The CDR3 bases are TGTGCCAGCAGCCAGAGGCGCGGGAACACTGAAGCTTTCTTT.

The chain has TRBV10-3 and TRBJ2-7; D is perhaps TRBD1 (7 bases). V lost 8 bases, J lost 3 bases, and 17 bases lay in between. Germline values: CDR1 ENHRY, CDR2 SYGVKD. CDR3 length: 14 amino acids. The CDR3 protein is CAIGGTASNYEQYF. In DNA form, the CDR3 reads TGTGCCATCGGGGGGACAGCATCAAACTACGAGCAGTACTTC.

This clone was found a few times. The chain is built from TRBV30 and TRBJ1-4, with 8 bases matching TRBD1. Germline-derived CDR1 and CDR2 are GTSNPN and SVGIG (reference sequence). J was trimmed by 5 bases and V by 4 bases; bases with no gene match: 12. CDR3 length: 16 residues. The CDR3 bases are TGTGCCTGGAATCAGAGACGGGACAGGAAAAATGAAAAACTGTTTTTT. Translated, it gives CAWNQRRDRKNEKLFF.

The chain carries TRBV28 and TRBJ1-4; TRBD1 is a possible D gene (5 bases). Trimming stripped 3 bases from V and 4 bases from J, with 9 bases between. The CDR3 covers 14 residues. Germline CDR1 MDHEN, CDR2 SYDVKM. The DNA for the CDR3 is TGTGCCAGCAGTTTCGGGGGTCGTAATGAAAAACTGTTTTTT. It encodes CASSFGGRNEKLFF.

This rearrangement joins TRBV5-4 to TRBJ2-3; 8 nucleotides line up with TRBD2. The CDR3 is 15 residues long. CDR1 and CDR2 from the germline V gene are SGHNT and YYREEE (reference sequence). With V trimmed by 5 bases and J by 5 bases, 10 bases remained unmatched. DNA of the CDR3: TGTGCCAGCAGTCAGCCGGGGGGGGGATTAGATACGCAGTATTTT. The encoded protein is CASSQPGGGLDTQYF.

This clone was detected only a few times. This rearrangement joins TRBV19 to TRBJ1-1, with D perhaps TRBD1 (6 bases). V was pared by 7 bases and J by 0 bases, with 12 bases between. Germline CDR1 reads LNHDA; CDR2 reads SQIVND (reference sequence). The CDR3 spans 14 residues. The CDR3 DNA follows: TGTGCCAGTACCATGGGGACACTGAACACTGAAGCTTTCTTT. Protein product: CASTMGTLNTEAFF.

The CDR3 loop is CASSPLAIRGAILYTF. The CDR3 DNA sequence: TGTGCCAGCTCACCACTGGCGATACGGGGGGCCATTCTATACACCTTC. This rearrangement joins TRBV18 to TRBJ1-2; D is possibly TRBD1 (6 bases). Trimming stripped 1 base from V and 11 bases from J, with 23 bases between. CDR3 length equals 16 residues. Germline CDR1 is KGHSH and CDR2 is LQKENI.

This chain uses TRBV4-3 with TRBJ1-4; D is perhaps TRBD1 (5 bases). CDR1 is LGHNA, CDR2 YSLEER, per germline. This CDR3 spans 15 amino acids. V lost 3 bases to trimming and J lost 7 bases, with 15 bases between them. The CDR3: CASSHYLQGLEKLFF. The CDR3 DNA follows: TGCGCCAGCAGCCATTACCTCCAGGGCCTTGAAAAACTGTTTTTT.

The J gene is TRBJ1-2, the V gene TRBV18; TRBD1 agrees at 8 bases. With 5 bases clipped from V and 4 bases from J, the junction kept 12 bases outside the gene matches. Looked up from germline, CDR1 is KGHSH and CDR2 is LQKENI. This CDR3 region has 16 residues. The chain's CDR3 is CASSSPVRQGSYGYTF. The CDR3 bases are TGTGCCAGCTCATCGCCCGTGCGACAGGGGTCCTATGGCTACACCTTC. The variable domain in full, with the rest retrieved from reference TRBV18 and TRBJ1-2, is NAGVMQNPRHLVRRRGQEARLRCSPMKGHSHVYWYRQLPEEGLKFMVYLQKENIIDESGMPKERFSAEFPKEGPSILRIQQVVRGDSAAYFCASSSPVRQGSYGYTFGSGTRLTVV.

The chain links TRBV9 to TRBJ2-1; D perhaps matches TRBD1 (5 bases). This CDR3 comprises 14 residues. The germline CDR1 and CDR2 sequences are SGDLS and YYNGEE. V was clipped by 0 bases and J by 8 bases, with 12 bases between them. CDR3 amino acids: CASSVGAGMDEQFF. DNA of the CDR3: TGTGCCAGCAGCGTAGGGGCAGGGATGGATGAGCAGTTCTTC.

V gene TRBV7-2 combines with J gene TRBJ1-4; 7 nucleotides agree with TRBD1. Germline CDR1 and CDR2: SGHTA and FQGNSA. Trimming cost V 6 bases and J 7 bases; bases outside gene matches: 8. The CDR3 has 14 amino acids. The CDR3 DNA reads as TGTGCCAGCAGTTTGACAGGGTTGGGTGAAAAACTGTTTTTT. Residues: CASSLTGLGEKLFF.

The chain employs TRBV19 and TRBJ2-1, with D possibly being TRBD2 (6 bases). Germline lookup yields CDR1 LNHDA and CDR2 SQIVND (reference sequence). CDR3 size: 13 residues. V was pared by 5 bases and J by 9 bases, with 14 bases between. CDR3: CASSSIHGGEQFF. Written as DNA, the CDR3 is TGTGCCAGTAGTTCTATTCACGGGGGTGAGCAGTTCTTC.

V gene TRBV19 combines with J gene TRBJ1-5; tentatively, D is TRBD1 (5 bases). V gave up 9 bases and J gave up 1 base, with 28 bases separating them. The CDR3 sequence is 19 residues long. In germline, CDR1 is LNHDA, CDR2 SQIVND (reference sequence). For the CDR3, the DNA is TGTGCCAGCCTTGCCCCACGGGGAGGGGCGCGGTCCAGCAATCAGCCCCAGCATTTT. This encodes CASLAPRGGARSSNQPQHF.

The rearrangement uses TRBV2 and TRBJ2-1; 13 bases are shared with TRBD2. The trim removed 9 bases at V and 4 bases at J, leaving 3 bases unmatched. Per germline, CDR1 SNHLY and CDR2 FYNNEI. This CDR3 has 14 residues. In DNA form, the CDR3 reads TGTGCCAGACAGGGACTAGCGGGGTACAATGAGCAGTTCTTC. Protein sequence: CARQGLAGYNEQFF.

The V and J genes are TRBV7-2 and TRBJ1-3, with TRBD1 matching 9 bases. This CDR3 has 16 amino acids. V was pared by 2 bases and J by 0 bases, with 2 bases of the junction left unmatched. Looked up from germline, CDR1 is SGHTA and CDR2 is FQGNSA. CDR3 loop: CASSLTTGGSGNTIYF. For the CDR3, the DNA is TGTGCCAGCAGCTTAACGACAGGGGGCTCTGGAAACACCATATATTTT.

Concerning this clone: A read error may produce the germline difference seen at one junction end. The chain carries TRBV6-6 and TRBJ1-4; no clear D. This CDR3 is 12 amino acids long. Germline-derived CDR1 and CDR2 are MNHNY and SVGAGI (reference sequence). CDR3 in amino acids: CASSYSEKLFLF. Written as DNA, the CDR3 is TGTGCCAGCAGCTATAGTGAAAAACTGTTTCTTTTT.

This chain links TRBV28 with TRBJ1-3; TRBD1 might be the D (6 bases). The CDR3 loop spans 14 amino acids. CDR1 is MDHEN and CDR2 is SYDVKM in the germline V gene. Trimming shortened V by 4 bases and J by 5 bases, and 12 bases separated the two germline ends. The CDR3: CASSYRDIRNTIYF. The CDR3 DNA is TGTGCCAGCAGTTACCGGGACATAAGAAACACCATATATTTT.

The V call is TRBV11-3, the J call TRBJ2-5, with D maybe TRBD2 (7 bases). V gave up 5 bases and J gave up 4 bases, with 17 bases separating them. The CDR3 length is 15 residues. In germline, CDR1 is SGHNT, CDR2 YENEEA. DNA of the CDR3: TGTGCCAGCAGCCCGGGCCCCGGGGGGCCAGAGACCCAGTACTTC. Protein sequence: CASSPGPGGPETQYF.

The V call is TRBV18, the J call TRBJ2-5, with a possible D match to TRBD1 (5 bases). Germline CDR1 KGHSH, CDR2 LQKENI. Between the trimmed V and J ends, which lost 1 base and 5 bases, there was a span of 8 bases. The CDR3 is 13 residues long. The CDR3 loop reads CASSPRGGETQYF. For the CDR3, the DNA is TGTGCCAGCTCACCACGGGGCGGTGAGACCCAGTACTTC.

The CDR3 DNA is TGTGCCAGCAAAGGTGTAGACAGGGGTACGAATTCACCCCTCCACTTT. Its translation: CASKGVDRGTNSPLHF. The chain combines TRBV5-4 with TRBJ1-6; 8 bases are a match to TRBD1. CDR3 size: 16 residues. V shed 6 bases, J shed 7 bases, and the junction held 12 bases outside the gene matches. CDR1 is SGHNT, CDR2 YYREEE, per germline (reference sequence).

The chain has TRBV12-5 and TRBJ2-3; D gene uncertain. This CDR3 is 12 amino acids long. V gave up 1 base and J gave up 4 bases, with 3 bases separating them. From germline, CDR1 is LGHNT and CDR2 FRNRAP. DNA for the CDR3: TGTGCTAGTGGTTTGGGGCCAGATACGCAGTATTTT. This gives the protein CASGLGPDTQYF.

This chain connects TRBV7-2 to TRBJ2-5; D not resolved. The CDR3 has 15 amino acids. Trimming pared 2 bases from V and 1 base from J, leaving 11 bases between. Germline V gene data show CDR1 as SGHTA and CDR2 as FQGNSA. The CDR3: CASSLMSLSQETQYF. The CDR3 region has the DNA TGTGCCAGCAGCTTAATGTCCCTGAGCCAAGAGACCCAGTACTTC.

This sequence joins TRBV6-6 and TRBJ2-2; TRBD2 matches 8 bases. V trimming: 8 bases; J trimming: 5 bases; junction bases outside the gene matches: 7. Germline V gives CDR1 MNHNY, CDR2 SVGAGI (reference sequence). The CDR3 has 14 amino acids. CDR3 nucleotide sequence: TGTGCCAGCTATACCGGCGGGGGGACCGGGGAGCTGTTTTTT. As protein: CASYTGGGTGELFF.